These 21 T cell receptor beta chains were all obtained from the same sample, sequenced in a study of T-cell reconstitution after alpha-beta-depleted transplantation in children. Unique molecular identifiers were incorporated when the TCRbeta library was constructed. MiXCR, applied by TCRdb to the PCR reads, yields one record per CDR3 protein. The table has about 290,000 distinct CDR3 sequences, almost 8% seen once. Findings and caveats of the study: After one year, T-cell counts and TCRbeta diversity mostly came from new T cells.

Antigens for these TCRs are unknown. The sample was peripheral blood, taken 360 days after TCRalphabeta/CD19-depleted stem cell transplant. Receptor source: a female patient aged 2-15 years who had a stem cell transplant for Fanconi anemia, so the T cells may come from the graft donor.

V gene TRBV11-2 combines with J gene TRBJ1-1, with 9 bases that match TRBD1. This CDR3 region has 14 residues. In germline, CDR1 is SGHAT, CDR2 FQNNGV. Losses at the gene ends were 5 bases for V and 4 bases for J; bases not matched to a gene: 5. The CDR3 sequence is CASSATGGRTEAFF. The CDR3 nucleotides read TGTGCCAGCAGCGCCACAGGGGGCCGCACTGAAGCTTTCTTT. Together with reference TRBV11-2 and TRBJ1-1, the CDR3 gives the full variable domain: EAGVAQSPRYKIIEKRQSVAFWCNPISGHATLYWYQQILGQGPKLLIQFQNNGVVDDSQLPKDRFSAERLKGVDSTLKIQPAKLEDSAVYLCASSATGGRTEAFFGQGTRLTVV.

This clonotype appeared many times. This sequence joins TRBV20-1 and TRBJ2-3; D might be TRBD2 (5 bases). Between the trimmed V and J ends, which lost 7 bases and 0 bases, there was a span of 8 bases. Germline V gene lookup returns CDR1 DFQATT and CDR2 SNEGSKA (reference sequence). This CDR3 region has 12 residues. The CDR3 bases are TGCAGTGGGACTTCTAGCACAGATACGCAGTATTTT. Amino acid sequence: CSGTSSTDTQYF.

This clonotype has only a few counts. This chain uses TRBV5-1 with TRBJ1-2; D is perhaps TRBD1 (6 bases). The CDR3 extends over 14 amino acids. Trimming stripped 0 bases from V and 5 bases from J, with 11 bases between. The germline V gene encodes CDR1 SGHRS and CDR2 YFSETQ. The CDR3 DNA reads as TGCGCCAGCAGCTTGGATTGGGGGCCATATGGCTACACCTTC. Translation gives CASSLDWGPYGYTF.

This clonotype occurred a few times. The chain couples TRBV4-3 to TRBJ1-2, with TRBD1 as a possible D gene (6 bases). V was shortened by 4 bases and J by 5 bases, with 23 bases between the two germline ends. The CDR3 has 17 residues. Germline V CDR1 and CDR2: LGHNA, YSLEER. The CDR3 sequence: CASSLEPSGTRAYGYTF. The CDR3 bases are TGCGCCAGCAGCCTGGAACCGTCCGGGACAAGGGCTTATGGCTACACCTTC.

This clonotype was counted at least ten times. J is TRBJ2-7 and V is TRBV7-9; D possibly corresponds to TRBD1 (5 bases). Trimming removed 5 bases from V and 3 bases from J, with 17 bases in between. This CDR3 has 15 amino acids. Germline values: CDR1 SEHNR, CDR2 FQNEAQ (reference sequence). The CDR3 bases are TGTGCCAGCAGCGATCAGGGTCCTTCTTACTACGAGCAGTACTTC. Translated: CASSDQGPSYYEQYF.

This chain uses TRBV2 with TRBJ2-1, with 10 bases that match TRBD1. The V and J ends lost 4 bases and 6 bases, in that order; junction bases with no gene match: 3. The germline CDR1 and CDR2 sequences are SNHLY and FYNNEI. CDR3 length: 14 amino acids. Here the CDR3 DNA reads TGTGCCAGCAGTGGACAGGGGGCGGGCAATGAGCAGTTCTTC. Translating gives CASSGQGAGNEQFF.

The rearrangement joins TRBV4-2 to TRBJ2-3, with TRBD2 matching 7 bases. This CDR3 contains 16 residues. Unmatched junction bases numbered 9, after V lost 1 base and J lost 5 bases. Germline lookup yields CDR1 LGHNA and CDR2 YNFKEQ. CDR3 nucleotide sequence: TGTGCCAGCAGCCAAGGTCGGAGCGGGGATGGAGATACGCAGTATTTT. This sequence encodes CASSQGRSGDGDTQYF.

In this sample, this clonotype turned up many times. The CDR3 here is CASSESELAEPEQFF. In DNA form, the CDR3 reads TGCGCCAGCAGTGAGTCTGAGCTAGCGGAACCCGAGCAGTTCTTC. This chain connects TRBV10-1 to TRBJ2-1; TRBD2 matches at 7 bases. V lost 0 bases and J lost 10; bases outside the gene matches: 9. CDR3 length: 15 residues. Looked up from germline, CDR1 is WNHNN and CDR2 is SYGVQD (reference sequence).

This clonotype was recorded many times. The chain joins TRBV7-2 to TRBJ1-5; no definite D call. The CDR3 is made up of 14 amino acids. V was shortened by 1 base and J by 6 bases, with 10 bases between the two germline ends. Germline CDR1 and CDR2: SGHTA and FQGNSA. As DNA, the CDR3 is TGTGCCAGCAGCTTAGTTCCAGGAGGTCAGCCCCAGCATTTT. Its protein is CASSLVPGGQPQHF.

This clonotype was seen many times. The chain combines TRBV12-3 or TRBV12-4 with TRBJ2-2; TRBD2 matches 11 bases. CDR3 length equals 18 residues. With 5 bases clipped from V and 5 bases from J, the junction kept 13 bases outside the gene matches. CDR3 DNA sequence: TGTGCCAGCAGTGCTAGACTAGCGGGGCGTATGGCGACCGGGGAGCTGTTTTTT. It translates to CASSARLAGRMATGELFF.

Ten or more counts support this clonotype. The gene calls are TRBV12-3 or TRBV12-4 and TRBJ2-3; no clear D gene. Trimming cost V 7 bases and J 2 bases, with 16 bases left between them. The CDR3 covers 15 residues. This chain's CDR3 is CASTLGGGDTDTQYF. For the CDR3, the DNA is TGTGCCAGCACCCTAGGTGGCGGAGACACAGATACGCAGTATTTT.

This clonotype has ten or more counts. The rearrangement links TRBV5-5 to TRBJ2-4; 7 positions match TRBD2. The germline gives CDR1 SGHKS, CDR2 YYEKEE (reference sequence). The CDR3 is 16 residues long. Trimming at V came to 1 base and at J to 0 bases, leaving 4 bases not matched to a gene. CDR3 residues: CASSLKGLLAKNIQYF. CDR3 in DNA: TGTGCCAGCAGCTTGAAGGGACTACTAGCCAAAAACATTCAGTACTTC.

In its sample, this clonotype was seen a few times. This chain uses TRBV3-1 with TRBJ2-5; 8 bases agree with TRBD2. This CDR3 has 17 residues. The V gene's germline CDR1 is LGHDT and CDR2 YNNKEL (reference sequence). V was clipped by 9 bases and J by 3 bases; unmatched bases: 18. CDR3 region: CASSGEITGGGEETQYF. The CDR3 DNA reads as TGTGCCAGTAGCGGGGAAATCACCGGTGGCGGAGAAGAGACCCAGTACTTC.

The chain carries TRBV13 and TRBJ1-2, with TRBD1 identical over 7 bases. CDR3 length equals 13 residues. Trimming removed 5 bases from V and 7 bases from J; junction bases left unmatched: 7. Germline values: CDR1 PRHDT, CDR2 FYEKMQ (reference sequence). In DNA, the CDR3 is TGTGCCAGCAGCGCGAACAGGGGCCCTGGCTACACCTTC. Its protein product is CASSANRGPGYTF.

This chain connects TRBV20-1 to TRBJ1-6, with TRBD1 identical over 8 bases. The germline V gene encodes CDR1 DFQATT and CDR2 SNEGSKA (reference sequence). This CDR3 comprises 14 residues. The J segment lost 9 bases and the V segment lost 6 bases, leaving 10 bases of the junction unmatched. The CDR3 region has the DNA TGCAGTGCGGAATACAGGGGGGAGGGTTCACCCCTCCACTTT. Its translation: CSAEYRGEGSPLHF.

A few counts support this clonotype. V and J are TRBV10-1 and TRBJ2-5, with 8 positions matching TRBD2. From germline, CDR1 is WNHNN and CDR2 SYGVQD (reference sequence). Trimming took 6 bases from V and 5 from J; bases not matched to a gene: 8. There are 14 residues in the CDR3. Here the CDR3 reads CASSSGGRRETQYF. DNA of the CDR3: TGCGCCAGCAGCTCGGGGGGGCGCAGGGAGACCCAGTACTTC.

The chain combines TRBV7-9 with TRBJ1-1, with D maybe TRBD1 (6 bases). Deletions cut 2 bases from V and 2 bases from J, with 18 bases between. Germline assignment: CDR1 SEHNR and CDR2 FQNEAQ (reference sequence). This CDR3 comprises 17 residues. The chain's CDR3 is CASSLRLQGLGNTEAFF. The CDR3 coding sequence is TGTGCCAGCAGCTTAAGGTTACAGGGTCTAGGTAACACTGAAGCTTTCTTT.

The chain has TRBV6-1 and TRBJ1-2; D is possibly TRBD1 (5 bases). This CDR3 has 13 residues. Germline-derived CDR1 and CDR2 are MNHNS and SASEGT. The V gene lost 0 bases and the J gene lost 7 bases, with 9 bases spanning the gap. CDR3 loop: CASSEALQGGYTF. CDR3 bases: TGTGCCAGCAGTGAAGCGCTTCAGGGTGGCTACACCTTC.

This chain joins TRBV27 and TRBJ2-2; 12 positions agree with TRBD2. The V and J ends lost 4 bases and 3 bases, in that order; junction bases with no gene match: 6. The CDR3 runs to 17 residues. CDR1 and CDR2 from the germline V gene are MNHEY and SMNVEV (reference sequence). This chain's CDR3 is CASSSLGLAGHTGELFF. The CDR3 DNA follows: TGTGCCAGCAGTTCACTAGGACTAGCGGGGCACACCGGGGAGCTGTTTTTT.

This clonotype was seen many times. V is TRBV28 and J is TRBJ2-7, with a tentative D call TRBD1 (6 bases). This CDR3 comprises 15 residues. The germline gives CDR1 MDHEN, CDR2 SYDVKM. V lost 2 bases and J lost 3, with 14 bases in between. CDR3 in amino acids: CASSLGGPPYYEQYF. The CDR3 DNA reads TGTGCCAGCAGTTTAGGGGGCCCCCCGTACTACGAGCAGTACTTC.

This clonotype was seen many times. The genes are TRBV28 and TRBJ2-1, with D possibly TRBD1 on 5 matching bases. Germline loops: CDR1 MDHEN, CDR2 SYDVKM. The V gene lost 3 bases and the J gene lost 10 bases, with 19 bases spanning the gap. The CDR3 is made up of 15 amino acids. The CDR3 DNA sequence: TGTGCCAGCAGTTTTAATTCTCGCAGGTGGGGCGAGCAGTTCTTC. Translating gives CASSFNSRRWGEQFF. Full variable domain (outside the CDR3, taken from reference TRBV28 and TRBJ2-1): DVKVTQSSRYLVKRTGEKVFLECVQDMDHENMFWYRQDPGLGLRLIYFSYDVKMKEKGDIPEGYSVSREKKERFSLILESASTNQTSMYLCASSFNSRRWGEQFFGPGTRLTVL.